Listed below are T cell receptor beta chains from one sample, sequenced in a study of early T cells in non-severe SARS-CoV-2 infection. TCRdb reprocessed the 5' RACE reads with MiXCR, giving one entry per CDR3 protein. The sample comprises more than 70,000 distinct CDR3 sequences, approximately 15% of which are singletons, and around 15% rests with the top ten. The sequencing sample was made of whole blood. Source of these receptors: an adult who was a healthcare worker with PCR-confirmed SARS-CoV-2 infection or an uninfected control (not recorded which). Each CDR3 is given with its conserved first and last residue. Each record gives: D gene, clone size, J gene, V gene, CDR3 protein, CDR3 DNA. The D gene is left open where the match is weak. Clone size appears in some rows only: once, few, many, or a class for an expanded clone.

d_gene: TRBD1; abundance: many; j_gene: TRBJ1-3; v_gene: TRBV29-1; CDR3aa: CSVGQGAGNTIYF; CDR3nt: TGCAGCGTTGGACAGGGGGCTGGAAACACCATATATTTT
d_gene: TRBD2; abundance: few; j_gene: TRBJ2-3; v_gene: TRBV6-5; CDR3aa: CASSHPSGGTDTQYF; CDR3nt: TGTGCCAGCAGTCACCCTAGCGGGGGCACAGATACGCAGTATTTT
d_gene: -; abundance: -; j_gene: TRBJ2-7; v_gene: TRBV5-6; CDR3aa: CASRPRGVGDYEQYF; CDR3nt: TGTGCCAGCAGACCTCGTGGTGTCGGGGACTACGAGCAGTACTTC
d_gene: TRBD1; abundance: -; j_gene: TRBJ1-5; v_gene: TRBV7-9; CDR3aa: CASSSGQVSNQPQHF; CDR3nt: TGTGCCAGCAGCTCAGGACAGGTTAGCAATCAGCCCCAGCATTTT
d_gene: -; abundance: few; j_gene: TRBJ2-2; v_gene: TRBV19; CDR3aa: CASSRGEAGELFF; CDR3nt: TGTGCCAGTAGTAGAGGAGAGGCCGGGGAGCTGTTTTTT
d_gene: -; abundance: -; j_gene: TRBJ2-4; v_gene: TRBV5-4; CDR3aa: CASSFGGRNIQYF; CDR3nt: TGTGCCAGCAGCTTCGGGGGGCGGAACATTCAGTACTTC
d_gene: -; abundance: many; j_gene: TRBJ1-1; v_gene: TRBV5-1; CDR3aa: CASSLLVAENTEAFF; CDR3nt: TGCGCCAGCAGCTTGTTGGTAGCTGAGAACACTGAAGCTTTCTTT
d_gene: -; abundance: many; j_gene: TRBJ2-7; v_gene: TRBV7-2; CDR3aa: CASSLEGGGPHEQYF; CDR3nt: TGTGCCAGCAGCTTAGAGGGCGGCGGGCCCCACGAGCAGTACTTC
d_gene: -; abundance: few; j_gene: TRBJ1-1; v_gene: TRBV19; CDR3aa: CASSIDRGRLGLSGTEAFF; CDR3nt: TGTGCCAGTAGTATAGATCGGGGGCGCCTGGGCTTGTCCGGCACTGAAGCTTTCTTT
d_gene: TRBD1; abundance: few; j_gene: TRBJ2-5; v_gene: TRBV6-1; CDR3aa: CASSDFQGGTEETQYF; CDR3nt: TGTGCCAGCAGTGACTTCCAAGGGGGCACGGAGGAGACCCAGTACTTC